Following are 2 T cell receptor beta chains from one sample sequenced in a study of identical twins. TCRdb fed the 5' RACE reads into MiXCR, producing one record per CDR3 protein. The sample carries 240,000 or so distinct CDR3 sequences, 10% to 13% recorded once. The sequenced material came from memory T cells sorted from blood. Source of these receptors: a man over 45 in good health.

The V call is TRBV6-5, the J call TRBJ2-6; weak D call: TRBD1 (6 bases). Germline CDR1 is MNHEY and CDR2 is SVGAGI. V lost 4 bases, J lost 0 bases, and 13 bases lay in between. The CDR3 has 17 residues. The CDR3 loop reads CASSFQTGLSGANVLTF. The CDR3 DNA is TGTGCCAGCAGTTTCCAGACAGGACTCTCTGGGGCCAACGTCCTGACTTTC.

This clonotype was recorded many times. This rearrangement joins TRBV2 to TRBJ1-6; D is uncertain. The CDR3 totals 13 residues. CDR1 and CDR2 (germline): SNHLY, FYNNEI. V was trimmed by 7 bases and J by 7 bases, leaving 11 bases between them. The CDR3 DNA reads TGTGCCAGCACCGGCCTTAGGAATTCACCCCTCCACTTT. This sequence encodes CASTGLRNSPLHF.